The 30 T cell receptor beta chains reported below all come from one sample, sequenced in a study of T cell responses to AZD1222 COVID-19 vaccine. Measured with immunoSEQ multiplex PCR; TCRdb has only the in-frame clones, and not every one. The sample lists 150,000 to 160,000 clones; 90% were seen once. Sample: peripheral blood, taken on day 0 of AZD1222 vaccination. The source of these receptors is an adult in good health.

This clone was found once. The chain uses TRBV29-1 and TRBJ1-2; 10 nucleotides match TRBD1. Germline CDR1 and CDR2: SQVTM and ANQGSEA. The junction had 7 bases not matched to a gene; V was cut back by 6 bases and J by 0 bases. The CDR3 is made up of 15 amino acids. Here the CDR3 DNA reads TGCAGCGTCTGGACAGGGGGGGATACTAACTATGGCTACACCTTC. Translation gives CSVWTGGDTNYGYTF.

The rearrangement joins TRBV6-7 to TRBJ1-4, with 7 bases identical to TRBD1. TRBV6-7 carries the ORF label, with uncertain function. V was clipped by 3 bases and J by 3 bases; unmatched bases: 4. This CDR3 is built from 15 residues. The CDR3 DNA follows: TGTGCCAGCAGTTATCACAGGGGTTCTAATGAAAAACTGTTTTTT. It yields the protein CASSYHRGSNEKLFF.

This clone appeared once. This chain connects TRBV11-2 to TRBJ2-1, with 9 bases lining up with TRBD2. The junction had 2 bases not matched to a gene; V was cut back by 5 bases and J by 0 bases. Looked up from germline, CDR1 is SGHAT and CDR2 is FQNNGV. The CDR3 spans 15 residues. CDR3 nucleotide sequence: TGTGCCAGCAGCCAACTAGCGGGCTCCTACAATGAGCAGTTCTTC. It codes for CASSQLAGSYNEQFF.

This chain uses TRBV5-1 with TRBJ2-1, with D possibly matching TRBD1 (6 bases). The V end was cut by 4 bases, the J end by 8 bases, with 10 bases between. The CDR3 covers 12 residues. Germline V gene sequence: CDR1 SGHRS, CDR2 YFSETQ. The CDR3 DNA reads TGCGCCAGCAGCCAGGGGTGGGATGAGCAGTTCTTC. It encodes CASSQGWDEQFF.

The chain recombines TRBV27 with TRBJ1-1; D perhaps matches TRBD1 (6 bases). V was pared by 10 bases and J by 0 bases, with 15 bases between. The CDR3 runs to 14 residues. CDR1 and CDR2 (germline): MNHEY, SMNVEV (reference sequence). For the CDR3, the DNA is TGTGCCAAGGACAGCTCTCATATGAACACTGAAGCTTTCTTT. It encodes CAKDSSHMNTEAFF.

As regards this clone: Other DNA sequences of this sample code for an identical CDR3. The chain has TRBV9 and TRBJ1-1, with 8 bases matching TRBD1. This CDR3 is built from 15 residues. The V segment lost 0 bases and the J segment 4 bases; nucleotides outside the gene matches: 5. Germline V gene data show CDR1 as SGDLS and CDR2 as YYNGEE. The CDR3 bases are TGTGCCAGCAGCGTAGTAACAGGGGGTGGCACTGAAGCTTTCTTT. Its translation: CASSVVTGGGTEAFF.

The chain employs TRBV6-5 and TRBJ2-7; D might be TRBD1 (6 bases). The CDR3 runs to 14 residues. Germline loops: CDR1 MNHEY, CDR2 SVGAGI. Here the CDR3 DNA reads TGTGGGTGCAAGGGACACAAGGAATTCTACGAGCAGTACTTC. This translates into CGCKGHKEFYEQYF.

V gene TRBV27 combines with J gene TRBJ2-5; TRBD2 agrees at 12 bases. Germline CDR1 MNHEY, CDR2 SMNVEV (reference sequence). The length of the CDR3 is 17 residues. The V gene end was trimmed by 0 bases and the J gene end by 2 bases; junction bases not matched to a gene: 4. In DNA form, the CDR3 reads TGTGCCAGCAGTTTATCTCCGACTAGCGGGGGACAAGAGACCCAGTACTTC. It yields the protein CASSLSPTSGGQETQYF.

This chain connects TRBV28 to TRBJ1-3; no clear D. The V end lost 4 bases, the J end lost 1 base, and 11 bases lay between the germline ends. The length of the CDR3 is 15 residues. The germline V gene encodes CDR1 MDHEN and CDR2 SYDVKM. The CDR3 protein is CASSSTVKSGNTIYF. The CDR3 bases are TGTGCCAGCAGTTCCACCGTTAAATCTGGAAACACCATATATTTT.

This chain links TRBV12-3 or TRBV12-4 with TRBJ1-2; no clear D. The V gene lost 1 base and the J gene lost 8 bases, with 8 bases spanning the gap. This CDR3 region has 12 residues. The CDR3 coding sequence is TGTGCCAGCAGTTTAGTCGTAGGGGGCTACACCTTC. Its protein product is CASSLVVGGYTF.

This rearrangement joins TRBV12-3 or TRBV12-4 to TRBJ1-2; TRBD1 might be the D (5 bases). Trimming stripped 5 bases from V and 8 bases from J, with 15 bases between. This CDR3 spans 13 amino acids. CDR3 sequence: CASSLGGLRGYTF. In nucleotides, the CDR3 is TGTGCCAGCAGTCTCGGGGGTTTAAGGGGCTACACCTTC.

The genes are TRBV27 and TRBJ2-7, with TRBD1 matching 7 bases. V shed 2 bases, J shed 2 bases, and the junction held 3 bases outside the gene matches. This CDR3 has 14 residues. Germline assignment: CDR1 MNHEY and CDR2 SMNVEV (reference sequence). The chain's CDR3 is CASSLRGLTYEQYF. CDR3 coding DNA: TGTGCCAGCAGTTTAAGGGGGCTGACCTACGAGCAGTACTTC.

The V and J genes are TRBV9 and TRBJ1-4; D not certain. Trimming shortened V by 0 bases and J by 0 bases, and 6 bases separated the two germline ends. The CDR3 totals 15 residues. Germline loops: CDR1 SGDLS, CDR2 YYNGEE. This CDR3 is CASSVGATTNEKLFF. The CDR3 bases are TGTGCCAGCAGCGTAGGGGCGACAACTAATGAAAAACTGTTTTTT.

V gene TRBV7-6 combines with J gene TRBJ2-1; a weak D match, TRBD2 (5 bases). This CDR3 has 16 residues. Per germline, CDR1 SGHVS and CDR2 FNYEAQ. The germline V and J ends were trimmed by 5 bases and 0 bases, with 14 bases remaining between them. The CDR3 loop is CASSADSTLSYNEQFF. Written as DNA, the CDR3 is TGTGCCAGCAGCGCGGACTCAACCCTCTCCTACAATGAGCAGTTCTTC. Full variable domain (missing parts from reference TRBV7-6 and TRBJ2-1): GAGVSQSPRYKVTKRGQDVALRCDPISGHVSLYWYRQALGQGPEFLTYFNYEAQQDKSGLPNDRFSAERPEGSISTLTIQRTEQRDSAMYRCASSADSTLSYNEQFFGPGTRLTVL.

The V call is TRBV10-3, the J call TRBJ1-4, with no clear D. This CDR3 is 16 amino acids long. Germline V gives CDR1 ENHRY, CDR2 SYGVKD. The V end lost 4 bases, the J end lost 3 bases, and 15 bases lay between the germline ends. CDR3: CAISAEQGLANEKLFF. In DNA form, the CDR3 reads TGTGCCATCAGTGCCGAACAAGGGCTGGCTAATGAAAAACTGTTTTTT.

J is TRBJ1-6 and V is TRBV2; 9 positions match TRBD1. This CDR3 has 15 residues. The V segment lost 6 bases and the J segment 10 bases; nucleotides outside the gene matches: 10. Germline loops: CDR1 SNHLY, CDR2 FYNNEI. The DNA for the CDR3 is TGTGCCAGCAGCGTAACAGGGGGCCGCGGGTCACCCCTCCACTTT. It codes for CASSVTGGRGSPLHF.

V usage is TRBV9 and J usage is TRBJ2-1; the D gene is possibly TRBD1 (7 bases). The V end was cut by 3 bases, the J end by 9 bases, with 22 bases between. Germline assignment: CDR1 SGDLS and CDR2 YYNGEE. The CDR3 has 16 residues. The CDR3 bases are TGTGCCAGCAGCGCCCAGGGGGGTAACACATGGGGTGAGCAGTTCTTC. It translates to CASSAQGGNTWGEQFF.

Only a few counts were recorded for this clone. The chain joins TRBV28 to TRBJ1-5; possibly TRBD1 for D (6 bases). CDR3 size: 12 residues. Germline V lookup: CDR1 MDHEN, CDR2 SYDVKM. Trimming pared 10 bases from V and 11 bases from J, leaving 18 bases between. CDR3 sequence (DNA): TGTGCCACATTGGGGGGCCCGCGGTCCCAGCATTTT. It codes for CATLGGPRSQHF.

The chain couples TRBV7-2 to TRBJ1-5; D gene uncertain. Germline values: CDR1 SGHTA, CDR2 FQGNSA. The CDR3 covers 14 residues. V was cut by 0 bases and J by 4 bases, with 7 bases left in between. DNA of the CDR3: TGTGCCAGCAGCTTAGCCGCGCTTAATCAGCCCCAGCATTTT. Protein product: CASSLAALNQPQHF. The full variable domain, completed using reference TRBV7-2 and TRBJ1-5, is GAGVSQSPSNKVTEKGKDVELRCDPISGHTALYWYRQSLGQGLEFLIYFQGNSAPDKSGLPSDRFSAERTGGSVSTLTIQRTQQEDSAVYLCASSLAALNQPQHFGDGTRLSIL.

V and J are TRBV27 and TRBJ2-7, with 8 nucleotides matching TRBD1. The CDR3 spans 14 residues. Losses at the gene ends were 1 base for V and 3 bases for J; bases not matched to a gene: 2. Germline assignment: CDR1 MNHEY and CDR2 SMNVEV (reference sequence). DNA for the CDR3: TGTGCCAGCAGTTTATTCACAGGGGGCTACGAGCAGTACTTC. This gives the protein CASSLFTGGYEQYF.

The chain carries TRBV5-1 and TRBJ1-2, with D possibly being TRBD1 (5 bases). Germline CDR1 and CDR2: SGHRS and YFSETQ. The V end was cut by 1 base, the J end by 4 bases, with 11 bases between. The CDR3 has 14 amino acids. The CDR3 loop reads CASSLNEGTYGYTF. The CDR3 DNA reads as TGCGCCAGCAGCTTGAATGAGGGGACCTATGGCTACACCTTC.

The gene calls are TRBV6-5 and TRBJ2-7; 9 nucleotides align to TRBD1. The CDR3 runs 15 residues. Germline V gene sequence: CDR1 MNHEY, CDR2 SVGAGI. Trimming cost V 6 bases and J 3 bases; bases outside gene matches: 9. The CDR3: CASSVYRDRVYEQYF. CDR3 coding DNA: TGTGCCAGCAGCGTCTACCGGGACAGGGTCTACGAGCAGTACTTC.

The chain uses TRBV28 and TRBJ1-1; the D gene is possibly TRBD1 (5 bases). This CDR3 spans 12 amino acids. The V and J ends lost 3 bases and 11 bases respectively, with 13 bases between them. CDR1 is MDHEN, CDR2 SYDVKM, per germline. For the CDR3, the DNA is TGTGCCAGCAGTTTTTGGGGACTGGGTGCTTTCTTT. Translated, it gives CASSFWGLGAFF.

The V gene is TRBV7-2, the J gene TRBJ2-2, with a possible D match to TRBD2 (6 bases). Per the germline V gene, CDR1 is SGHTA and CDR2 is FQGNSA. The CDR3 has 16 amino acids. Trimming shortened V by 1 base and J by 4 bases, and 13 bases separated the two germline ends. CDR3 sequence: CASSLVGGGLTGELFF. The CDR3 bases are TGTGCCAGCAGCTTAGTGGGTGGGGGACTCACCGGGGAGCTGTTTTTT.

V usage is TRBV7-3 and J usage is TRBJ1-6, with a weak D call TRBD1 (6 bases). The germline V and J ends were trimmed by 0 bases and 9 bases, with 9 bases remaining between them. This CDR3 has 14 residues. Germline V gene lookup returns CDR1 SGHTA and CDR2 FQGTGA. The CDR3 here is CASSLTVGGSPLHF. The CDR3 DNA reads TGTGCCAGCAGCTTAACGGTAGGGGGTTCACCCCTCCACTTT.

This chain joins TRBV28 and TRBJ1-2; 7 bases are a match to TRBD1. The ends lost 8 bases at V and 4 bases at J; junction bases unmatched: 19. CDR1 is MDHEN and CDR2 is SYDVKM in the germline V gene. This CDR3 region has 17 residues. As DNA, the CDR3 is TGTGCCAGCCTAACCGGGACAGACACGAGTGATCGCTATGGCTACACCTTC. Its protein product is CASLTGTDTSDRYGYTF.

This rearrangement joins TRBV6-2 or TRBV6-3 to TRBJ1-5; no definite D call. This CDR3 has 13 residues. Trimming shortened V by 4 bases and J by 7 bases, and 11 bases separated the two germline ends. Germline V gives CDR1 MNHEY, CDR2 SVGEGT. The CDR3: CASSFLSGQPQHF. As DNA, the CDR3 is TGTGCCAGCAGTTTTCTCTCAGGACAGCCCCAGCATTTT.

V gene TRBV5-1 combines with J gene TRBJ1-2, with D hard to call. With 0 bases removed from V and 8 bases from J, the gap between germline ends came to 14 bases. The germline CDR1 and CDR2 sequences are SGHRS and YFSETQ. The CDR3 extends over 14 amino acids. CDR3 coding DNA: TGCGCCAGCAGCTTGGAATCCTACTCTGGGGGCTACACCTTC. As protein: CASSLESYSGGYTF.

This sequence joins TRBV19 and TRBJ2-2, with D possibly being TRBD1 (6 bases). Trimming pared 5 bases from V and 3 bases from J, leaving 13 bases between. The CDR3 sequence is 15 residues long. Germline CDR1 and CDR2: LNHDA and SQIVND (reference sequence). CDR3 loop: CASSLLGQYTGELFF. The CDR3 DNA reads TGTGCCAGTAGTCTTCTCGGACAGTACACCGGGGAGCTGTTTTTT.

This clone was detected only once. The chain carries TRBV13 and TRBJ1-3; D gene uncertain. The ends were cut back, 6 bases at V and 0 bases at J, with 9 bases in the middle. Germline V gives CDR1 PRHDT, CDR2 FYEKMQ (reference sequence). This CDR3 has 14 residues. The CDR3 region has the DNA TGTGCCAGCAGACGGACCTTCTCTGGAAACACCATATATTTT. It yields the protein CASRRTFSGNTIYF.